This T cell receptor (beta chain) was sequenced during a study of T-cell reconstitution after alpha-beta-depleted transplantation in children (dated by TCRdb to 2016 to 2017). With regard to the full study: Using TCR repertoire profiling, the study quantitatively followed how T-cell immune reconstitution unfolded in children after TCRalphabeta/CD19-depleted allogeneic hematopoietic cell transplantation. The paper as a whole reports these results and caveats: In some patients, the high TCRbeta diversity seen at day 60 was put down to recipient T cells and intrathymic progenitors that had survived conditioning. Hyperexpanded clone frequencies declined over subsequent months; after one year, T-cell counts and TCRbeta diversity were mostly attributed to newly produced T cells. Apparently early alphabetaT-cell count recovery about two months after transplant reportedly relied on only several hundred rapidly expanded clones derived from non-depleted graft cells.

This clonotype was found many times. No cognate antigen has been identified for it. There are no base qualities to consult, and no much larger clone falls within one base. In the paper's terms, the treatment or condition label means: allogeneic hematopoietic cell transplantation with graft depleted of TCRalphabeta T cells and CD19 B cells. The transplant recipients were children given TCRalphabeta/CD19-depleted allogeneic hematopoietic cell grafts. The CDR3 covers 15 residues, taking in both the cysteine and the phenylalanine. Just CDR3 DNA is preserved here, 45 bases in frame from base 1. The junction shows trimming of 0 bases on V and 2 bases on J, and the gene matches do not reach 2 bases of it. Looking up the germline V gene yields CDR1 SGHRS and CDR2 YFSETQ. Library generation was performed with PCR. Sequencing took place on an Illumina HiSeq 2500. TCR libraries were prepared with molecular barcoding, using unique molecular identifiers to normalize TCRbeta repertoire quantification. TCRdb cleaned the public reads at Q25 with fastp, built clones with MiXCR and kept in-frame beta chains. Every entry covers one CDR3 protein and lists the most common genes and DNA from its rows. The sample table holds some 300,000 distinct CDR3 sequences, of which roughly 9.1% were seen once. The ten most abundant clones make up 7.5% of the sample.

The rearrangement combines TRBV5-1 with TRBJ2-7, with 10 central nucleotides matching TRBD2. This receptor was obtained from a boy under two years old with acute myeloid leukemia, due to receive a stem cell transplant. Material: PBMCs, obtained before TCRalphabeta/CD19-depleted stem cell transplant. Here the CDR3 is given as CASSLAGTSAYEQYF. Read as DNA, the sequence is TGCGCCAGCAGCTTGGCCGGGACTAGCGCCTACGAGCAGTACTTC.